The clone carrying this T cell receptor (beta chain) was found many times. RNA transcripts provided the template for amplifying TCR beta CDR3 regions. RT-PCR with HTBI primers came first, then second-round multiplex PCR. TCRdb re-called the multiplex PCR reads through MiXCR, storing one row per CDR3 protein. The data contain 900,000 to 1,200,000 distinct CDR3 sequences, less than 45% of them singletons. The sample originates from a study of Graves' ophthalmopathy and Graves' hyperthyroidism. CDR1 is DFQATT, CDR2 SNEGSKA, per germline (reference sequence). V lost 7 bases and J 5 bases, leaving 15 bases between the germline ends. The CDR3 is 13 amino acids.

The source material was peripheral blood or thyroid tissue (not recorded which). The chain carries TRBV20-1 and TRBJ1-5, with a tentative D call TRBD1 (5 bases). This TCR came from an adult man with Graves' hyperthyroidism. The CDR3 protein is CSVAAGGDQPQHF. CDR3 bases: TGCAGTGTCGCGGCGGGGGGGGATCAGCCCCAGCATTTT.